This T cell receptor (beta chain) emerged from a study of shared clonotypes between healthy human individuals. CDR3 length: 17 amino acids. The V gene's germline CDR1 is SGHTS and CDR2 YDEGEE. The J segment lost 3 bases and the V segment lost 0 bases, leaving 7 bases of the junction unmatched. Generated by immunoSEQ multiplex PCR, the TCRdb table keeps only in-frame clones and is missing some. Among around 1.1 million clones, approximately 75% were seen once, and the ten largest hold 0.89%. What was sequenced was memory CD4+ T cells from PBMCs. The subset denotes: CD45RA-negative fraction. This receptor was identified in a man younger than 35 in good health. Some clones in this sample may be carry-over from other donors' samples. The genes are TRBV5-8 and TRBJ2-1, with 9 positions matching TRBD2. This chain's CDR3 is CASSLAAAGGGYNEQFF. The CDR3 DNA sequence: TGTGCCAGCAGCTTGGCCGCAGCGGGAGGTGGCTACAATGAGCAGTTCTTC.